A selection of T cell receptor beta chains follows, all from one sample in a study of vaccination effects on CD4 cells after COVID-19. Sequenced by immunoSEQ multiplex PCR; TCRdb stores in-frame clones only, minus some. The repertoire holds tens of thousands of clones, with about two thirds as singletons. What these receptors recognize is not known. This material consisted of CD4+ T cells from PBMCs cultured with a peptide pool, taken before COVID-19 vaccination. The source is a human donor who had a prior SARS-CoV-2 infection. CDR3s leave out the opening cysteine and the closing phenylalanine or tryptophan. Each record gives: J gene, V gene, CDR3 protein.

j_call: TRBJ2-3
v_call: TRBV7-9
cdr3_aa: ASSLVASGYTDTQY

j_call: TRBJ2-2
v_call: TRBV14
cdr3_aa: ASSQGIPRAMGELF

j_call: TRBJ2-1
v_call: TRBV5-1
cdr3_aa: ASSLESGEKGYNEQF

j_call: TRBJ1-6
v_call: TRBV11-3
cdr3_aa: ASGTKGYNSPLH

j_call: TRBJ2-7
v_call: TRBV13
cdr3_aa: ASSYNPGEQY

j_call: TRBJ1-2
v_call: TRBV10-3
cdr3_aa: AISLGTGYT

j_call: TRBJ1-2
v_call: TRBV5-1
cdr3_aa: ASSSQGDYGYT

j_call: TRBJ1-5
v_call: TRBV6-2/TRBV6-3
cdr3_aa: ASSYSVRSNQPQH

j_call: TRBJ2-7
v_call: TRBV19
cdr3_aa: PRGWGLALSSYEQY

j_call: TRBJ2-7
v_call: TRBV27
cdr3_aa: ASSLLALGGRNYEQY

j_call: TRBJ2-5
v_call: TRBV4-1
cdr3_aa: ASSRLTGLKETQY

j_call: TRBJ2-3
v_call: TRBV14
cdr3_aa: ASSTRGQGGTDTQY

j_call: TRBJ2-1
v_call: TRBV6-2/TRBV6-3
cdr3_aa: ASSNGGTYNEQF

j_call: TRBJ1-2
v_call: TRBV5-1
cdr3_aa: ASSLEAGASLPHIYT

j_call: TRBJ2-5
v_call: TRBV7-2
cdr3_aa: ASSGQGQQETQY

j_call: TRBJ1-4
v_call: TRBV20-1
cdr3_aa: SAPRVGKLF

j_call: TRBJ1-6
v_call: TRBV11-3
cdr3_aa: ASRRTEGSYNSPLH

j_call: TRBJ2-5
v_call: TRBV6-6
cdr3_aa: ASSYFLAGGGETQY

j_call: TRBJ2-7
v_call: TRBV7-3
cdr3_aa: ASSLYPSGGFYEQY

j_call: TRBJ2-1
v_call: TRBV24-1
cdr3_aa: ATSDRTEEQF

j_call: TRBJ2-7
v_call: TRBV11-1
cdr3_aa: ASSQDSGRFYEQY

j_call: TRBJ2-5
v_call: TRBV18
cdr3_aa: ASSPSIRIGETQY

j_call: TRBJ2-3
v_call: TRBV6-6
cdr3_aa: ASTLRDYHPDTQY

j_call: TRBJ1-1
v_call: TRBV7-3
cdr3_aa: ASSTGGLGNTEAF

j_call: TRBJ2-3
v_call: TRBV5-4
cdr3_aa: ASSPPGGGPFTDTQY

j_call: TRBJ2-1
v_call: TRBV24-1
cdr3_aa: ATSDLGLAGGDEQF

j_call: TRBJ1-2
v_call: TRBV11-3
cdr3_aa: ASSDGPQGNGYT

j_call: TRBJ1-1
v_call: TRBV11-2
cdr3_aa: ASSLAGGSTEAF

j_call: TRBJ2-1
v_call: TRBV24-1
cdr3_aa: ATSDPGTGNNEQF

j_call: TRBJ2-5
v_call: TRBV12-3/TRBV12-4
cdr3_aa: ASSSYGETQY

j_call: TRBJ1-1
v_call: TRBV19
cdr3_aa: ASSTTGGNTEAF

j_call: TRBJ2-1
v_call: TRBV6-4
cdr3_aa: ASSLDQGDEQF

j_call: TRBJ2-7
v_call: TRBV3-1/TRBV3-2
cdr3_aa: ASSHRSSLYEQY

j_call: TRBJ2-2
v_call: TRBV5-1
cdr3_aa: ASSLRTSGRAYTGELF

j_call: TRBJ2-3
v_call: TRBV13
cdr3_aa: ASSLVSTDTQY

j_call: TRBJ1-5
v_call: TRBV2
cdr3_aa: ASSEDVGQPQH

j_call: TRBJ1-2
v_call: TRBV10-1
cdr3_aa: ASNPLYGYT

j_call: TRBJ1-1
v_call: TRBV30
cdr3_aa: AWSGKGAEAF

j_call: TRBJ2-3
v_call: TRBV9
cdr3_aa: ASSVGYSGRRSDTQY